The present entry profiles one T cell receptor (beta chain) with its context. The donors (healthy individuals) were bone marrow donors. Germline trimming cut 7 bases from V and 1 base from J; bases unmatched to any gene: 8. The CDR3 has 16 amino acids. The germline V gene encodes CDR1 SEHNR and CDR2 FQNEAQ (reference sequence). This entry comes from a study of cytomegalovirus exposure and HLA in healthy donors. The study ran its PCR with 60 Vbeta and 13 Jbeta primers. Clones were read by immunoSEQ multiplex PCR, and TCRdb kept only the in-frame ones, dropping some. The table lists 120,000 to 150,000 clones, 80% of them singletons.

The sequencing sample was made of PBMCs. The sequence was collected from a female donor in good health and CMV-seronegative. The chain is built from TRBV7-9 and TRBJ2-4, with 9 positions matching TRBD2. In DNA, the CDR3 is TGTGCCAGCACCCGTAGCGGGAGTGGGGCCAAAAACATTCAGTACTTC. Translation: CASTRSGSGAKNIQYF.